A single sample is the source of the 12 T cell receptor beta chains below, sequenced in a study of shared clonotypes between healthy human individuals (TCRdb year 2020). The library was generated by the immunoSEQ multiplex PCR assay. TCRdb took this table from immuneACCESS and kept in-frame rearrangements with V and J called. Such tables lack part of the clones; where checked against another copy, unresolved V genes explain under half of the gap, and the rest is unexplained. For this sample there are roughly 1 million clones; 70% to 80% appear just once. The top ten constitute about 1.5% of the sample. Sequencing input: memory CD4+ T cells sorted from blood. The cell subset or site label corresponds to: CD45RA-negative fraction. The receptors were gathered from a man younger than 30 in good health.

The chain is built from TRBV5-1 and TRBJ2-5; possible D gene TRBD1, 6 bases. The CDR3 has 16 residues. Germline CDR1 SGHRS, CDR2 YFSETQ. The ends were cut back, 1 base at V and 5 bases at J, with 18 bases in the middle. The CDR3 loop reads CASSLLQGKRSETQYF. DNA of the CDR3: TGCGCCAGCAGCTTGCTTCAGGGGAAGAGGTCGGAGACCCAGTACTTC. Full variable domain (outside the CDR3, taken from reference TRBV5-1 and TRBJ2-5): KAGVTQTPRYLIKTRGQQVTLSCSPISGHRSVSWYQQTPGQGLQFLFEYFSETQRNKGNFPGRFSGRQFSNSRSEMNVSTLELGDSALYLCASSLLQGKRSETQYFGPGTRLLVL.

The chain is built from TRBV5-5 and TRBJ2-7; either TRBD1 or TRBD2 may fit D (6 bases each). CDR3 length: 16 amino acids. Trimming took 4 bases from V and 6 from J, leaving 23 bases between them. Germline CDR1 SGHKS, CDR2 YYEKEE (reference sequence). CDR3 nucleotides: TGTGCCAGCAGCCCCCGAGGGGGGCAGGGCCTTGGCGAGCAGTACTTC. Translating it yields CASSPRGGQGLGEQYF.

CDR3 residues: CASSVAQGTGYEQYF. DNA for the CDR3: TGTGCCAGCAGCGTAGCTCAAGGGACCGGCTACGAGCAGTACTTC. The chain combines TRBV9 with TRBJ2-7; D possibly matches TRBD1 or TRBD2 (5 bases each). CDR3 length: 15 amino acids. Looked up from germline, CDR1 is SGDLS and CDR2 is YYNGEE. The V gene lost 0 bases and the J gene lost 3 bases, with 13 bases spanning the gap.

This rearrangement joins TRBV28 to TRBJ1-4; D ambiguous. Germline V gives CDR1 MDHEN, CDR2 SYDVKM. CDR3 size: 12 residues. Trimming left V 4 bases short and J 6 bases short, with 6 bases between. CDR3 nucleotides: TGTGCCAGCAGTTCCCGATATGAAAAACTGTTTTTT. This sequence encodes CASSSRYEKLFF.

This clone was counted between two and nine times. The same CDR3 is also encoded by other DNA sequences in this sample. The chain links TRBV7-2 to TRBJ1-2; D is unclear. The V gene lost 1 base and the J gene lost 0 bases, with 9 bases spanning the gap. Looked up from germline, CDR1 is SGHTA and CDR2 is FQGNSA. The CDR3 totals 15 residues. The CDR3 DNA is TGTGCCAGCAGCTTAGTCTCTGCAGCTAACTATGGCTACACCTTC. Protein product: CASSLVSAANYGYTF.

The V and J genes are TRBV5-4 and TRBJ2-1; D is unclear. Trimming shortened V by 2 bases and J by 3 bases, and 6 bases separated the two germline ends. This CDR3 has 13 residues. Looked up from germline, CDR1 is SGHNT and CDR2 is YYREEE (reference sequence). CDR3: CASSFMDYNEQFF. The CDR3 nucleotides read TGTGCCAGCAGCTTCATGGACTACAATGAGCAGTTCTTC.

This clone was counted a few times. The chain is built from TRBV18 and TRBJ2-7; the D is unclear. Looked up from germline, CDR1 is KGHSH and CDR2 is LQKENI. This CDR3 region has 13 residues. V dropped 2 bases and J dropped 2 bases, with 7 bases sitting between them. Here the CDR3 DNA reads TGTGCCAGCTCACCAATGCAACCCTACGAGCAGTACTTC. Residues: CASSPMQPYEQYF.

This clone was seen a handful of times. The chain is built from TRBV28 and TRBJ1-5, with TRBD1 as a possible D gene (6 bases). The CDR3 is 14 residues long. CDR1 and CDR2 (germline): MDHEN, SYDVKM. The germline V and J ends were trimmed by 6 bases and 2 bases, with 11 bases remaining between them. The DNA of the CDR3 is TGTGCCAGCAGACCACAGGGTGGCAATCAGCCCCAGCATTTT. Protein sequence: CASRPQGGNQPQHF.

The chain combines TRBV10-3 with TRBJ1-3; possible D gene TRBD1, 5 bases. The CDR3 has 14 amino acids. Between the trimmed V and J ends, which lost 6 bases and 1 base, there was a span of 10 bases. CDR1 and CDR2 from the germline V gene are ENHRY and SYGVKD. The CDR3, as DNA: TGTGCCATCAGCCCAGGGATATCTGGAAACACCATATATTTT. Its translation is CAISPGISGNTIYF.

This clone was detected a few times. The V call is TRBV6-5, the J call TRBJ1-2; D gene ambiguous. The germline gives CDR1 MNHEY, CDR2 SVGAGI. V lost 0 bases and J 3 bases, leaving 8 bases between the germline ends. This CDR3 has 14 amino acids. The DNA of the CDR3 is TGTGCCAGCAGTTACTCGTTTCGGGACTATGGCTACACCTTC. It specifies CASSYSFRDYGYTF.

The chain has TRBV6-1 and TRBJ1-6; no reliable D call. CDR3 length: 12 amino acids. CDR1 and CDR2 from the germline V gene are MNHNS and SASEGT. Deletions cut 11 bases from V and 7 bases from J, with 12 bases between. CDR3 bases: TGTGCCGTAAGCGGCTGGAATTCACCCCTCCACTTT. Its translation: CAVSGWNSPLHF.

This sequence joins TRBV28 and TRBJ2-7; the D gene could be TRBD1 or TRBD2 (6 bases each). V gave up 6 bases and J gave up 0 bases, with 15 bases separating them. CDR1 MDHEN and CDR2 SYDVKM come from the germline V gene. The CDR3 loop spans 15 amino acids. CDR3 sequence: CASSSLGGSSYEQYF. The CDR3 bases are TGTGCCAGCAGCTCCCTCGGGGGCAGCTCCTACGAGCAGTACTTC.